The clone carrying this TCR beta chain was detected ten times or more. The sample belongs to a study of T cells in Graves' hyperthyroidism and ophthalmopathy. The source material, RNA transcripts, was used to amplify TCR beta CDR3 regions. RT-PCR in the first round (using the HTBI primer set) targeted the TCR CDR3. One entry per CDR3 protein, called by TCRdb with MiXCR from the multiplex PCR reads. Here the sample spans approximately 430,000 distinct CDR3 sequences, 15% to 19% being singletons. Each patient was aged 18 to 65 and had newly diagnosed hyperthyroidism of under 2 months' duration. This sequence was found in a woman between 18 and 30 years old with Graves' hyperthyroidism. The material sequenced was blood.

CDR3 sequence: CASGRGRERAEQYF. The DNA for the CDR3 is TGTGCCAGCGGTAGAGGGCGGGAGCGGGCCGAGCAGTACTTC. The chain uses TRBV3-1 and TRBJ2-7; 7 positions agree with TRBD2. Germline V lookup: CDR1 LGHDT, CDR2 YNNKEL (reference sequence). V lost 8 bases and J lost 6; bases outside the gene matches: 13. The CDR3 is 14 amino acids.